This TCR beta chain was recovered during a study of CD8+CD57+ T cells in acquired aplastic anemia. Before being chosen for sequencing, patients had shown CD8+CD57+ cell expansion by flow cytometry. All patients were therapy-naive when blood was sampled. CDR3 and TCR beta VDJ profiling relied on genomic DNA as the template. TCRdb re-derived calls from the reads in MiXCR, one entry per CDR3 protein. The sample includes under 500,000 distinct CDR3 sequences, less than 35% of them seen just once. The CDR3 consists of 14 residues. V dropped 7 bases and J dropped 7 bases, with 17 bases sitting between them. In germline, CDR1 is SGHTA, CDR2 FQGNSA.

The TCR was taken from a human donor with aplastic anemia. The V and J genes are TRBV7-2 and TRBJ1-5; unclear D gene. The sample taken for sequencing was sorted CD4+, CD8+, or CD8+CD57+ T cells (not recorded which) from PBMCs. The CDR3 region has the DNA TGTGCCAGCACCCCATCCTACGCGGGGCAGCCCCAGCATTTT. It translates to CASTPSYAGQPQHF. The whole variable domain, remainder taken from reference TRBV7-2 and TRBJ1-5, is GAGVSQSPSNKVTEKGKDVELRCDPISGHTALYWYRQSLGQGLEFLIYFQGNSAPDKSGLPSDRFSAERTGGSVSTLTIQRTQQEDSAVYLCASTPSYAGQPQHFGDGTRLSIL.